This TCR beta chain came from a study of blood T cell repertoires in COVID-19. Background on the study: Sites in the United States, Italy and Spain provided acute and convalescent COVID-19 samples. T cells, B-cell-depleted T cells, or PBMCs supplied cDNA or gDNA.

The CDR3 has 16 amino acids. Per the germline V gene, CDR1 is KGHSH and CDR2 is LQKENI. With V trimmed by 0 bases and J by 2 bases, 5 bases remained unmatched. Original processing methods: Cell counts per sample came from amplifying reference gene primers. TCRdb keeps only in-frame clones here, not all; method: immunoSEQ multiplex PCR. That table furnishes V, J and clone size, whereas the DNA furnished D and trimming. The sample shows about 50,000 clones, 70% to 85% of them seen only once. Sequencing was performed on peripheral blood. This TCR derives from a human donor in a cohort sampled during active COVID-19. V is TRBV18 and J is TRBJ2-7, with TRBD1 matching over 9 bases. DNA for the CDR3: TGTGCCAGCTCACCACCATCGGGACAGGGAACCTACGAGCAGTACTTC. It is translated as CASSPPSGQGTYEQYF.